This TCR beta chain was captured in a study of cytomegalovirus exposure and HLA in healthy donors (dated by TCRdb to between 2016 and 2019). Study-level background: An earlier analysis of roughly 570 of the donors reported about 260 Gb of sequence data and 117 million unique TCR beta sequences obtained from approximately 180 million T cells. An early release that covered fewer than 800 HLA-typed donors contained approximately 300 gigabases of sequencing data and 85 million to 100 million unique TCR sequences. Among the roughly 400 genotyped donors, about 85% belonged to the genetic ancestry cluster associated with self-reported Caucasian donors. The study aimed to test whether signatures of past pathogen exposure could be identified by cataloging public T cell receptors. Using immunosequencing, the study profiled T cell repertoires from some 670 subjects and related those repertoires to cytomegalovirus serostatus. Besides the first cohort of around 670 subjects, a separate validation cohort made up of 120 or so different subjects was used. High-throughput TCR immunosequencing, statistical association of individual TCRs with disease status, and machine learning were combined to predict cytomegalovirus infection status. A later analysis re-analyzed previously published TCR beta repertoires from about 730 donors and added high-resolution HLA genotyping to study TCR occurrence patterns. In the later analysis, no new phenotypic data were used to find candidate immune exposures; instead, reliance was placed on TCR beta sequences and their occurrence across donors. To decide whether each TCR beta V gene segment behaved as functional or pseudogenic, an earlier analysis of over 500 of the donors relied on high-throughput TCR beta sequencing. Alongside the repertoire data, information on donor age, sex, ethnicity and CMV serostatus was compiled. A later genetic analysis used genome-wide SNP genotypes for about 60% of the roughly 700 donors, treating that subset as a discovery cohort. All discovery cohort repertoires had been generated using a single sequencing platform. HLA typing included class I and class II loci at four-digit resolution. Typing coverage differed by locus: A, B, C, DRB1 and DQB1 were typed in about 620-630 donors, DQA1 in approximately 520, DPA1 in approximately 610, and DPB1 in just under 490. A few DR-DQ haplotypes were treated as single units for association and clustering because of strong linkage in the cohort. Among 300 to 450 genotyped donors of the cohort, an average of around 240,000 unique TCR beta nucleotide sequences were sequenced per donor, roughly 20% of them non-productive. Results the study describes overall, beyond this receptor: When HLA alleles, especially DR and DQ, strongly co-occurred, TCR associations were difficult to assign to individual alleles. The authors suggested that the approach could potentially be generalized to other disease states and immunological phenotypes. The classifier was reported to diagnose cytomegalovirus status with high specificity and sensitivity in both the original and validation cohorts. At a false discovery rate of 0.05, a later analysis linked 15,000 to 20,000 TCR beta sequences to specific HLA alleles. According to a later genetic analysis, donors in an Asian-associated ancestry cluster had fewer N-insertions in productive TCRs than the approximately 690-donor mean. CMV serostatus was the only immune exposure information available for the cohort. In a later genetic analysis, a missense DCLRE1C variant was associated with V-gene and J-gene trimming of TCR beta chains, and the association was replicated in an independent cohort. A further reported finding was that TCR beta sequences accurately predicted the HLA-A and HLA-B alleles for most subjects in the first cohort. Sequencing depth was assumed to be roughly uniform across donors in the presence/absence analyses, though that assumption may not hold. Because HLA typing was missing for some donors at each locus, association tests included only the typed subset. Because the 87-base-pair reads could not distinguish some IMGT-functional V segments, including TRBV6-2 and TRBV6-3, those segments were excluded. Correlated functional status among segregating V segments might reflect linkage disequilibrium, but an unknown experimental factor could not be ruled out. Most TCR sequences were observed very rarely across donors, whereas some public TCRs were present in many individuals. In the study, approximately 160 TCR beta chains were listed as associated with cytomegalovirus. In an earlier analysis of over 550 of the donors, most TCR beta V segments were observed in productive rearrangements about 87% or about 30% of the time, broadly matching IMGT annotations. A group of highly shared sequence variants was considered likely to be a technical artifact of the sequencing pipeline. In vitro tests confirmed that a few of the cytomegalovirus-associated TCR beta chains recognize cytomegalovirus antigens. A later analysis reported that several top co-occurrence clusters appeared linked to parvovirus B19, influenza, CMV and Epstein-Barr virus. In a later analysis, most CMV-associated TCR beta chains were found to appear HLA-restricted, with HLA associations seemingly driven largely by CMV exposure. A later analysis found that HLA-associated TCR beta chains were more clonally expanded and had lower generation probabilities than equally common non-associated chains. Around 16 rarely observed V segments, including chromosome 9 orphons, were excluded from the earlier analysis of a few hundred of the donors because counts were too low. In this cohort, only TCR beta chains were sequenced, and detectable features were limited by the absence of alpha or paired-chain data. In a later analysis, the rate of TCR association differed among HLA loci, with DRB1 alleles having the most associated TCRs and HLA-C alleles having the fewest.

The cohort consisted of 650 to 700 healthy bone marrow donors. At the time of sampling, every cohort member was nominally healthy, though immune exposures that went unrecorded were likely present. The donor was CMV seropositive and belonged to the group of 250 to 300 seropositive cohort members. Each donor provided a peripheral blood sample, and peripheral blood mononuclear cells were used for TCR beta sequencing. The Qiagen DNeasy Blood Extraction Kit was used to extract genomic DNA from the blood cell samples. Points on this clone: Which antigen it targets is not known. Base qualities are not provided; no much larger clone lies one nucleotide away.

V trim: 4 bases; J trim: 1 base; unmatched bases: 13. From the germline V gene, CDR1 is SGHRS and CDR2 is YFSETQ. Inclusive of the bounding cysteine and phenylalanine, the CDR3 is 17 residues long. CDR3 DNA is the only sequence kept; it has 51 bases, read in frame from the first base. The library was built by means of the immunoSEQ multiplex PCR assay. For the multiplex PCR, a mixture combining 60 forward primers for TCR Vbeta segments and 13 reverse primers for TCR Jbeta segments was used. Amplification of the CDR3 region of rearranged TCR beta genes was performed with a multiplex PCR assay on genomic DNA. Amplified TCR beta libraries were sequenced as 87-base-pair reads on the Illumina HiSeq System. Under the source paper's analysis protocol: In a later analysis, tens of millions of unique TCR beta chains were counted across the 666 repertoires, and some 10 million of these chains were shared by at least two donors. To remove PCR and sequencing errors, raw reads were error-corrected and collapsed into unique sequences using a nearest-neighbor algorithm that merged closely related sequences. Alignment of CDR3 sequences to IMGT reference sequences was used to assign V, D and J gene segments. For a sequence to be retained, a match of at least six nucleotides to both a V gene segment and a J gene segment was required. Rearrangements were classified as productive when the CDR3 lacked stop codons and remained in frame with V and J, and all other rearrangements were classified as non-productive. Following IMGT convention, CDR3 was defined as the stretch from the second conserved V-encoded cysteine to the conserved J-encoded phenylalanine. In an earlier analysis of around 570 of the donors, sequences lacking an unambiguous match to a single V gene segment were excluded. An earlier analysis of 587 of the donors called V segments functional above 56.7% productive rearrangements and segregating when the between-donor standard deviation exceeded 5%. To diagnose cytomegalovirus status from the catalog of TCR beta chain sequences, a statistical classification framework was built. A later analysis assigned V and J genes by comparing TCR nucleotide sequences with IMGT/GENE-DB human TR gene sequences. A later analysis assigned CDR3 sequences and most-parsimonious VDJ recombination scenarios with the TCRdist pipeline. In a later analysis, each TCR beta chain was defined by its CDR3 amino acid sequence together with its V-gene family, and reads without a unique V-gene family were excluded. To address suspected cross-contamination and a sequencing artifact, a later analysis removed approximately 590 highly shared, low-generation-probability nucleotide sequences. A later analysis calculated a clonal expansion index for each public chain from normalized within-repertoire ranks of inferred template counts. Generation probabilities in a later analysis came from a VDJ recombination model fitted to out-of-frame rearrangements, and those results were checked against IGoR. In a later analysis, TCR-TCR, TCR-HLA and TCR-CMV co-occurrence was scored with hypergeometric tests, and a repertoire-size bias correction was applied to TCR pairs. In a later analysis, false discovery rates were estimated by permuting HLA or CMV assignments 20 times. In a later analysis, co-occurring TCRs were grouped using DBSCAN, and TCRdist sequence similarity was added for clustering within HLA-allele-positive subsets. Repertoires with fewer than 30,000 or more than 120,000 public chains, plus five repertoires with anomalous nucleotide sharing, were excluded from co-occurrence clustering. This immuneACCESS table, as held by TCRdb, lists in-frame sequences with V and J called but not all clones. Of the missing ones, under half trace to an unresolved V gene in checked studies; the others have no known cause. V, J and clone size were drawn from that table, and D and trimming were deduced from the DNA. The sample yields 150,000 or so clones; 60% to 80% were counted once. Approximately 5% of the sample is held by the ten biggest clonotypes.

The sequence derives from a man younger than 35 in good health and CMV-seropositive. Recombination linked TRBV5-1 to TRBJ1-2; the junction holds 7 bases that match TRBD1. The sample comprised PBMCs. The CDR3 region: CASSPPPTGRLNYGYTF. The nucleotides read TGCGCCAGCAGCCCTCCCCCGACAGGGAGACTTAACTATGGCTACACCTTC.